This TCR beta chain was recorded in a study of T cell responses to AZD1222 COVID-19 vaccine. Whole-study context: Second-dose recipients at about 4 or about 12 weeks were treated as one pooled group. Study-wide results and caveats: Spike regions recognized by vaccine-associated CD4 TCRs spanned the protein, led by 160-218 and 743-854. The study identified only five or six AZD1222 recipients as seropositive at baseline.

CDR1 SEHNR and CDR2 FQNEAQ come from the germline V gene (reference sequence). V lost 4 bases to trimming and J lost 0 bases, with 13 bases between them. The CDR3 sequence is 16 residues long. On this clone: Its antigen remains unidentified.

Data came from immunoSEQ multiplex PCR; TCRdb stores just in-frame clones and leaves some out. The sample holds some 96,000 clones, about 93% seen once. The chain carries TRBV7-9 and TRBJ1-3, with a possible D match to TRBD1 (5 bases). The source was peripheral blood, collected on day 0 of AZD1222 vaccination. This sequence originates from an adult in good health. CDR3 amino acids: CASSSRQGLSGNTIYF. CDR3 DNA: TGTGCCAGCAGCTCCCGCCAGGGACTCTCTGGAAACACCATATATTTT.